Each of the 24 T cell receptor beta chains below was sequenced from the same sample in a study of a mutant IDH1 vaccine in newly diagnosed glioma. For these TCRs, the target antigens are not known. The table came from immunoSEQ multiplex PCR; TCRdb's copy has only in-frame clones and leaves some out. Of fewer than 95,000 clones in the sample, roughly four fifths were seen once. Described time point: week 47, end of study. Alongside topical imiquimod, each dose of vaccine comprised 300 ug of mutant IDH1 20-mer peptide. Sequencing used PBMCs, obtained from a glioma patient whose treatment included an IDH1 peptide vaccine. The receptors were sampled from a man aged 35 to 55 with glioma.

The chain recombines TRBV14 with TRBJ1-3; D remains ambiguous. The CDR3 extends over 15 amino acids. Trimming left V 6 bases short and J 2 bases short, with 14 bases between. Looked up from germline, CDR1 is SGHDN and CDR2 is FVKESK. Here the CDR3 reads CASSLIPSTGNTIYF. The CDR3 DNA is TGTGCCAGCAGTCTGATCCCCAGCACTGGAAACACCATATATTTT.

The V call is TRBV7-3, the J call TRBJ2-6; D ambiguous. The CDR3 has 15 residues. Per germline, CDR1 SGHTA and CDR2 FQGTGA. Deletions cut 3 bases from V and 2 bases from J, with 8 bases between. The CDR3 protein is CASSFSAAGANVLTF. For the CDR3, the DNA is TGTGCCAGCAGCTTTTCGGCGGCTGGGGCCAACGTCCTGACTTTC.

V and J are TRBV5-1 and TRBJ2-3; the D is unclear. CDR1 is SGHRS, CDR2 YFSETQ, per germline. This CDR3 has 16 residues. Trimming left V 1 base short and J 0 bases short, with 12 bases between. The CDR3 DNA reads TGCGCCAGCAGCTTGACCGGGCCCGGTAGCACAGATACGCAGTATTTT. The encoded protein is CASSLTGPGSTDTQYF.

The chain couples TRBV19 to TRBJ2-1; 8 bases fit TRBD1. The germline V gene encodes CDR1 LNHDA and CDR2 SQIVND (reference sequence). Germline trimming cut 2 bases from V and 5 bases from J; bases unmatched to any gene: 2. CDR3 length: 14 residues. CDR3 nucleotides: TGTGCCAGTAGTATACTGGACAGGGACAATGAGCAGTTCTTC. Translation gives CASSILDRDNEQFF.

The chain carries TRBV5-4 and TRBJ2-2, with TRBD1 identical over 7 bases. The junction had 9 bases not matched to a gene; V was cut back by 6 bases and J by 1 base. Germline CDR1 is SGHNT and CDR2 is YYREEE (reference sequence). The length of the CDR3 is 16 residues. The CDR3 DNA is TGTGCCAGCAACAAAGAGGGGACAGAGAACACCGGGGAGCTGTTTTTT. Encoded protein: CASNKEGTENTGELFF.

The rearrangement links TRBV7-9 to TRBJ2-7; 8 bases map to TRBD1. The CDR3 loop spans 16 amino acids. J gave up 0 bases and V 2 bases, and 6 bases lay outside the gene matches. Per the germline V gene, CDR1 is SEHNR and CDR2 is FQNEAQ (reference sequence). The CDR3 is CASSLPTGAASYEQYF. In DNA, the CDR3 is TGTGCCAGCAGCTTACCGACAGGGGCGGCCTCCTACGAGCAGTACTTC.

The chain employs TRBV30 and TRBJ2-7; D not resolved. This CDR3 spans 13 amino acids. The V gene lost 3 bases and the J gene lost 3 bases, with 12 bases spanning the gap. The V gene's germline CDR1 is GTSNPN and CDR2 SVGIG (reference sequence). The CDR3 here is CAWSPGEGYEQYF. CDR3 sequence (DNA): TGTGCCTGGAGCCCTGGGGAAGGCTACGAGCAGTACTTC. The variable domain in full, completed from reference TRBV30 and TRBJ2-7, reads SQTIHQWPATLVQPVGSPLSLECTVEGTSNPNLYWYRQAAGRGLQLLFYSVGIGQISSEVPQNLSASRPQDRQFILSSKKLLLSDSGFYLCAWSPGEGYEQYFGPGTRLTVT.

The chain joins TRBV5-1 to TRBJ2-1; no clear D gene. Germline V CDR1 and CDR2: SGHRS, YFSETQ. V was clipped by 6 bases and J by 5 bases, with 9 bases between them. The CDR3 extends over 12 amino acids. The chain's CDR3 is CASNQYDNEQFF. In DNA form, the CDR3 reads TGCGCCAGCAACCAGTACGACAATGAGCAGTTCTTC.

The chain uses TRBV11-1 and TRBJ2-1, with TRBD2 identical over 10 bases. The junction had 4 bases not matched to a gene; V was cut back by 4 bases and J by 1 base. The CDR3 contains 16 residues. Germline loops: CDR1 SGHAT, CDR2 FQDESV (reference sequence). Here the CDR3 DNA reads TGTGCCAGCAGCTCCCTAGCGGGAGCTTCCTACAATGAGCAGTTCTTC. Translating gives CASSSLAGASYNEQFF.

V gene TRBV5-1 combines with J gene TRBJ1-4; weak D call: TRBD1 (5 bases). This CDR3 is built from 15 residues. The V end was cut by 4 bases, the J end by 5 bases, with 15 bases between. CDR1 is SGHRS and CDR2 is YFSETQ in the germline V gene. As DNA, the CDR3 is TGCGCCAGCAGCGTGGGGCACGCGATCAATGAAAAACTGTTTTTT. It codes for CASSVGHAINEKLFF.

V is TRBV4-3 and J is TRBJ2-7; D uncertain. The germline gives CDR1 LGHNA, CDR2 YSLEER. The CDR3 is made up of 15 amino acids. The ends were cut back, 4 bases at V and 2 bases at J, with 15 bases in the middle. This CDR3 reads CASSPATLYPYEQYF. CDR3 DNA sequence: TGCGCCAGCAGCCCAGCGACCCTCTATCCCTACGAGCAGTACTTC.

The rearrangement links TRBV5-1 to TRBJ1-1; D possibly corresponds to TRBD1 (5 bases). This CDR3 contains 13 residues. The germline V gene has CDR1 SGHRS and CDR2 YFSETQ. V lost 4 bases and J lost 5, with 12 bases in between. The DNA of the CDR3 is TGCGCCAGCAGCCTAGGGGAGAATACTGAAGCTTTCTTT. Amino acid sequence: CASSLGENTEAFF.

The rearrangement uses TRBV7-2 and TRBJ1-1, with TRBD1 matching over 7 bases. The CDR3 has 15 amino acids. Germline trimming cut 2 bases from V and 5 bases from J; bases unmatched to any gene: 8. Looked up from germline, CDR1 is SGHTA and CDR2 is FQGNSA. The CDR3, as DNA: TGTGCCAGCAGCTTACTCAGACAGGGATATACTGAAGCTTTCTTT. Amino acid sequence: CASSLLRQGYTEAFF.

CDR3 sequence reads: CASSQGGFGGASNEQFF. The CDR3, as DNA: TGCGCCAGCAGCCAAGGAGGGTTCGGGGGGGCTTCCAATGAGCAGTTCTTC. The genes are TRBV4-3 and TRBJ2-1; 8 nucleotides match TRBD2. Germline trimming cut 1 base from V and 6 bases from J; bases unmatched to any gene: 11. Germline CDR1 is LGHNA and CDR2 is YSLEER. CDR3 size: 17 residues.

The chain has TRBV7-2 and TRBJ1-4, with D unresolved. V was shortened by 2 bases and J by 0 bases, with 7 bases between the two germline ends. This CDR3 is built from 15 residues. Germline V gives CDR1 SGHTA, CDR2 FQGNSA. The CDR3 sequence is CASSLNRATNEKLFF. CDR3 nucleotides: TGTGCCAGCAGCTTAAATAGGGCAACTAATGAAAAACTGTTTTTT.

This rearrangement joins TRBV2 to TRBJ2-1, with 8 bases identical to TRBD2. Unmatched junction bases numbered 5, after V lost 7 bases and J lost 3 bases. The CDR3 runs to 14 residues. Germline CDR1 and CDR2: SNHLY and FYNNEI. CDR3 loop: CASIRGLGYNEQFF. The CDR3 DNA reads as TGTGCCAGCATACGGGGACTAGGCTACAATGAGCAGTTCTTC. Combining the CDR3 with reference TRBV2 and TRBJ2-1 gives the whole variable domain EPEVTQTPSHQVTQMGQEVILRCVPISNHLYFYWYRQILGQKVEFLVSFYNNEISEKSEIFDDQFSVERPDGSNFTLKIRSTKLEDSAMYFCASIRGLGYNEQFFGPGTRLTVL.

The DNA for the CDR3 is TGTGCCAGCTCACTAGGGACAGGGTGGGACGAGCAGTACTTC. Its protein is CASSLGTGWDEQYF. V usage is TRBV18 and J usage is TRBJ2-7; 9 positions agree with TRBD1. The junction had 6 bases not matched to a gene; V was cut back by 4 bases and J by 5 bases. This CDR3 region has 14 residues. The V gene's germline CDR1 is KGHSH and CDR2 LQKENI. Filled out from reference TRBV18 and TRBJ2-7, the complete variable domain reads NAGVMQNPRHLVRRRGQEARLRCSPMKGHSHVYWYRQLPEEGLKFMVYLQKENIIDESGMPKERFSAEFPKEGPSILRIQQVVRGDSAAYFCASSLGTGWDEQYFGPGTRLTVT.

This clone occurred once. J is TRBJ2-3 and V is TRBV5-1; 10 bases agree with TRBD2. Germline values: CDR1 SGHRS, CDR2 YFSETQ. The V and J ends lost 0 bases and 13 bases, in that order; junction bases with no gene match: 11. The CDR3 consists of 15 residues. The CDR3 sequence: CASSLALTSSGGEYF. As DNA, the CDR3 is TGCGCCAGCAGCTTGGCCTTAACCTCTAGCGGGGGAGAGTATTTT.

The V and J genes are TRBV23-1 and TRBJ1-2; tentatively, D is TRBD1 (5 bases). TRBV23-1 belongs to the ORF category, with a function that is uncertain. There are 14 residues in the CDR3. V shed 3 bases and J shed 4 bases, with 12 bases lying between them. CDR3 sequence (DNA): TGCGCCAGCAGTCATGTGGGGCAGGTCTATGGCTACACCTTC. Residues: CASSHVGQVYGYTF.

The chain uses TRBV4-2 and TRBJ2-7; D is possibly TRBD1 (6 bases). The CDR3 spans 14 residues. CDR1 LGHNA and CDR2 YNFKEQ come from the germline V gene. V gave up 0 bases and J gave up 5 bases, with 11 bases separating them. The CDR3 sequence: CASSQDLGTNEQYF. The CDR3, as DNA: TGTGCCAGCAGCCAAGATCTGGGGACAAACGAGCAGTACTTC.

V gene TRBV2 combines with J gene TRBJ1-4; the D is unclear. This CDR3 comprises 14 residues. The ends were cut back, 6 bases at V and 0 bases at J, with 8 bases in the middle. Looked up from germline, CDR1 is SNHLY and CDR2 is FYNNEI. The CDR3 protein is CASSLYATNEKLFF. For the CDR3, the DNA is TGTGCCAGCAGCCTCTATGCAACTAATGAAAAACTGTTTTTT. Full variable domain (rest looked up from reference TRBV2 and TRBJ1-4): EPEVTQTPSHQVTQMGQEVILRCVPISNHLYFYWYRQILGQKVEFLVSFYNNEISEKSEIFDDQFSVERPDGSNFTLKIRSTKLEDSAMYFCASSLYATNEKLFFGSGTQLSVL.

V gene TRBV18 combines with J gene TRBJ2-7; 7 bases match TRBD1. The CDR3 spans 15 residues. In germline, CDR1 is KGHSH, CDR2 LQKENI. V gave up 3 bases and J gave up 5 bases; unmatched junction bases: 10. The CDR3 region has the DNA TGTGCCAGCTCACCTCTGGGGACAGCTCAGGACGAGCAGTACTTC. Translating it yields CASSPLGTAQDEQYF.

This sequence joins TRBV7-2 and TRBJ2-2; D is unclear. The germline V and J ends were trimmed by 3 bases and 4 bases, with 15 bases remaining between them. Germline V gene data show CDR1 as SGHTA and CDR2 as FQGNSA. CDR3 size: 16 residues. In DNA form, the CDR3 reads TGTGCCAGCAGCTTCAGGCGGCTACCTATCACCGGGGAGCTGTTTTTT. It translates to CASSFRRLPITGELFF.

The V call is TRBV5-6, the J call TRBJ1-1, with D tentatively TRBD1 (5 bases). Germline CDR1 SGHDT, CDR2 YYEEEE. The CDR3 is 13 residues long. V shed 0 bases and J shed 6 bases, with 9 bases lying between them. CDR3 sequence: CASSLGGNAEAFF. The CDR3 DNA sequence: TGTGCCAGCAGCTTGGGGGGGAATGCTGAAGCTTTCTTT.